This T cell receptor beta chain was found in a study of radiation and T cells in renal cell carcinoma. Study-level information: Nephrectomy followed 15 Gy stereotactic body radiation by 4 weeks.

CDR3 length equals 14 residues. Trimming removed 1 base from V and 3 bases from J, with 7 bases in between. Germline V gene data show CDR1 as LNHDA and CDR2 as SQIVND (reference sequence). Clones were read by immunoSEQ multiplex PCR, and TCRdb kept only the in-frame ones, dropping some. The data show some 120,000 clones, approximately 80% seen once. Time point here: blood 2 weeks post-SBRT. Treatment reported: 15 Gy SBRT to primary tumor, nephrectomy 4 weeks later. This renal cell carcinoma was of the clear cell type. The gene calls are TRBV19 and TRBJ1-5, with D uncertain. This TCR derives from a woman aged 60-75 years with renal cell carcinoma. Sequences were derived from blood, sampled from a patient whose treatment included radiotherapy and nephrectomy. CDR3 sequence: CASSIGSNNQPQHF. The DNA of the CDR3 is TGTGCCAGTAGTATAGGCTCAAACAATCAGCCCCAGCATTTT.